These 28 T cell receptor beta chains share one sample of origin, sequenced in a study of shared clonotypes between healthy human individuals. Using immunoSEQ multiplex PCR, the repertoire was profiled, and TCRdb retains in-frame clones only, with some absent. The table lists about 2.1 million clones, about 93% of them singletons, with about 1.5% in the top ten. CD8 cells classed as naive were CD45RO-negative and positively selected for CCR7, excluding terminally differentiated effector memory CD45RA+ cells. Material for sequencing was naive CD8+ T cells from PBMCs. All receptors come from a man younger than 30 in good health. Some clones in this sample may be carry-over from other donors' samples.

This chain connects TRBV7-2 to TRBJ2-4; TRBD2 aligns across 9 bases. The CDR3 totals 14 residues. Germline CDR1 and CDR2: SGHTA and FQGNSA. V shed 7 bases and J 3 bases; nucleotides not matched to a gene: 4. The CDR3 DNA reads TGTGCCAGCACCATACTAGCGGGCAAAAACATTCAGTACTTC. It specifies CASTILAGKNIQYF.

The chain is built from TRBV13 and TRBJ2-7, with TRBD2 matching 9 bases. Germline CDR1 and CDR2: PRHDT and FYEKMQ (reference sequence). CDR3 length: 14 amino acids. V shed 2 bases and J 2 bases; nucleotides not matched to a gene: 1. The CDR3 region is CASSLRLAAYEQYF. The CDR3 DNA follows: TGTGCCAGCAGCTTAAGACTAGCGGCCTACGAGCAGTACTTC.

With regard to this clone: The sample has other DNA sequences that encode this CDR3 too. This chain joins TRBV9 and TRBJ2-1, with no clear D. This CDR3 spans 11 amino acids. Trimming pared 3 bases from V and 6 bases from J, leaving 4 bases between. Germline lookup yields CDR1 SGDLS and CDR2 YYNGEE. CDR3: CASSAGNEQFF. The CDR3 bases are TGTGCCAGCAGCGCAGGCAATGAGCAGTTCTTC.

V gene TRBV6-4 combines with J gene TRBJ2-7; perhaps TRBD2 as D (6 bases). V lost 3 bases and J 0 bases, leaving 27 bases between the germline ends. Looked up from germline, CDR1 is MRHNA and CDR2 is SNTAGT. This CDR3 has 20 residues. The CDR3 DNA sequence: TGTGCCAGCAGTGAGCTCGAGGTGGGTCGGGAGAGCCAACCCTCCTACGAGCAGTACTTC. Translated: CASSELEVGRESQPSYEQYF.

Here the CDR3 DNA reads TGTGCCAGCAGCTTAGTCCCAGGGACTAGCGGGAGTGCCTACGAGCAGTACTTC. Encoded protein: CASSLVPGTSGSAYEQYF. The V call is TRBV7-6, the J call TRBJ2-7; 14 nucleotides line up with TRBD2. V shed 1 base and J 2 bases; nucleotides not matched to a gene: 7. The CDR3 extends over 18 amino acids. Germline loops: CDR1 SGHVS, CDR2 FNYEAQ.

The chain couples TRBV11-2 to TRBJ2-5, with no clear D. This CDR3 comprises 13 residues. V was cut by 1 base and J by 7 bases, with 10 bases left in between. Germline V gene sequence: CDR1 SGHAT, CDR2 FQNNGV. In nucleotides, the CDR3 is TGTGCCAGCAGCTTAGCACAGTTTAGGACCCAGTACTTC. Translation: CASSLAQFRTQYF.

The rearrangement links TRBV14 to TRBJ1-4, with a tentative D call TRBD1 (6 bases). Trimming stripped 3 bases from V and 6 bases from J, with 11 bases between. Germline V gene sequence: CDR1 SGHDN, CDR2 FVKESK. The CDR3 has 14 amino acids. The CDR3 is CASSQRGEDEKLFF. The CDR3 bases are TGTGCCAGCAGCCAGAGGGGGGAAGATGAAAAACTGTTTTTT.

The rearrangement links TRBV27 to TRBJ2-1, with TRBD1 as a possible D gene (5 bases). CDR1 and CDR2 from the germline V gene are MNHEY and SMNVEV (reference sequence). Trimming cost V 4 bases and J 9 bases, with 10 bases left between them. This CDR3 spans 12 amino acids. CDR3 sequence reads: CASSSPTAEQFF. In DNA form, the CDR3 reads TGTGCCAGCAGTTCCCCGACAGCTGAGCAGTTCTTC.

The gene calls are TRBV6-5 and TRBJ1-5; TRBD1 might be the D (6 bases). V shed 6 bases and J shed 2 bases, with 14 bases lying between them. The V gene's germline CDR1 is MNHEY and CDR2 SVGAGI. CDR3 length: 15 amino acids. CDR3 amino acids: CASSPGGRGNQPQHF. The CDR3 DNA reads as TGTGCCAGCAGCCCGGGGGGGCGGGGCAATCAGCCCCAGCATTTT.

This chain joins TRBV5-5 and TRBJ2-7; D gene ambiguous. This CDR3 is 14 amino acids long. Trimming stripped 0 bases from V and 0 bases from J, with 7 bases between. Germline CDR1 and CDR2: SGHKS and YYEKEE (reference sequence). The DNA of the CDR3 is TGTGCCAGCAGCTTGGAACAAATCTCCTACGAGCAGTACTTC. This encodes CASSLEQISYEQYF.

Concerning this clone itself: This same CDR3 is encoded by further DNA sequences in the sample. The rearrangement links TRBV10-3 to TRBJ2-7, with TRBD2 matching over 12 bases. Germline values: CDR1 ENHRY, CDR2 SYGVKD. The junction had 0 bases not matched to a gene; V was cut back by 2 bases and J by 4 bases. This CDR3 is 14 amino acids long. As DNA, the CDR3 is TGTGCCATCAGTGAGGGACTAGCGGGATACGAGCAGTACTTC. Protein: CAISEGLAGYEQYF.

The chain combines TRBV19 with TRBJ2-3; D is possibly TRBD2 (6 bases). The CDR3 is 15 amino acids. Per the germline V gene, CDR1 is LNHDA and CDR2 is SQIVND (reference sequence). V was cut by 3 bases and J by 2 bases, with 12 bases left in between. The DNA for the CDR3 is TGTGCCAGTAGTATTTTAGCGGATTTCACAGATACGCAGTATTTT. Translating gives CASSILADFTDTQYF.

This clone appeared once. This chain uses TRBV6-5 with TRBJ2-2, with a tentative D call TRBD2 (6 bases). V lost 6 bases and J lost 6, with 17 bases in between. The V gene's germline CDR1 is MNHEY and CDR2 SVGAGI. CDR3 length: 15 residues. CDR3 DNA sequence: TGTGCCAGCAGCACCTTGGCGGAGGGCGCCGGGGAGCTGTTTTTT. This gives the protein CASSTLAEGAGELFF.

The CDR3 region is CASSPRSTRGHEQFF. CDR3 in DNA: TGTGCCAGCAGCCCTAGGAGTACCCGGGGGCATGAGCAGTTCTTC. This chain joins TRBV7-9 and TRBJ2-1; D possibly matches TRBD1 or TRBD2 (6 bases each). The CDR3 runs to 15 residues. Germline V lookup: CDR1 SEHNR, CDR2 FQNEAQ (reference sequence). The ends were cut back, 5 bases at V and 8 bases at J, with 19 bases in the middle.

The gene calls are TRBV19 and TRBJ2-7; 8 bases match TRBD1. Trimming cost V 5 bases and J 4 bases; bases outside gene matches: 7. Per germline, CDR1 LNHDA and CDR2 SQIVND (reference sequence). CDR3 size: 14 residues. CDR3 in amino acids: CASSVTGEAYEQYF. CDR3 sequence (DNA): TGTGCCAGTAGTGTGACAGGGGAGGCGTACGAGCAGTACTTC.

The V gene is TRBV4-3, the J gene TRBJ2-5; D is unclear. Germline V gives CDR1 LGHNA, CDR2 YSLEER. With 0 bases removed from V and 1 base from J, the gap between germline ends came to 15 bases. CDR3 length: 17 amino acids. Here the CDR3 reads CASSQESKLKGQETQYF. In nucleotides, the CDR3 is TGCGCCAGCAGCCAAGAAAGTAAGCTTAAGGGCCAAGAGACCCAGTACTTC.

This clone was observed a single time. V is TRBV15 and J is TRBJ2-1, with TRBD2 matching 11 bases. Trimming removed 5 bases from V and 4 bases from J; junction bases left unmatched: 10. This CDR3 contains 17 residues. Germline V gene data show CDR1 as LNHNV and CDR2 as YYDKDF (reference sequence). The CDR3 bases are TGTGCCACCAGCGGTCGATCTAGCGGGAGGAGGTACAATGAGCAGTTCTTC. This translates into CATSGRSSGRRYNEQFF.

The chain links TRBV10-3 to TRBJ2-2; TRBD1 agrees at 10 bases. J lost 0 bases, V lost 11 bases, and 6 bases had no gene match. The CDR3 is made up of 15 amino acids. Germline lookup yields CDR1 ENHRY and CDR2 SYGVKD. The CDR3 DNA follows: TGTGCCGTCTGGGGACAGGGGTCGAACACCGGGGAGCTGTTTTTT. Amino acid sequence: CAVWGQGSNTGELFF.

The chain employs TRBV5-6 and TRBJ1-1; the match to TRBD1 covers 7 bases. The germline V gene encodes CDR1 SGHDT and CDR2 YYEEEE. The CDR3 has 15 residues. V lost 4 bases to trimming and J lost 5 bases; unmatched junction nucleotides: 11. The CDR3 protein is CASSVGQDERTEAFF. Here the CDR3 DNA reads TGTGCCAGCAGCGTTGGACAGGACGAGAGAACTGAAGCTTTCTTT.

V usage is TRBV19 and J usage is TRBJ2-1; the D gene is possibly TRBD2 (7 bases). V lost 0 bases and J lost 4, with 13 bases in between. CDR3 length equals 16 residues. Germline CDR1 LNHDA, CDR2 SQIVND (reference sequence). The CDR3 nucleotides read TGTGCCAGTAGTATAGATCGCAGGGGAGGGTACAATGAGCAGTTCTTC. This sequence encodes CASSIDRRGGYNEQFF. Full variable domain (remainder filled in from reference TRBV19 and TRBJ2-1): DGGITQSPKYLFRKEGQNVTLSCEQNLNHDAMYWYRQDPGQGLRLIYYSQIVNDFQKGDIAEGYSVSREKKESFPLTVTSAQKNPTAFYLCASSIDRRGGYNEQFFGPGTRLTVL.

V and J are TRBV7-9 and TRBJ2-1, with D unclear. Germline CDR1 SEHNR, CDR2 FQNEAQ (reference sequence). The CDR3 has 14 amino acids. The V and J ends lost 1 base and 7 bases respectively, with 11 bases between them. CDR3 protein: CASSLGGGLNEQFF. The CDR3 DNA sequence: TGTGCCAGCAGCTTAGGCGGTGGGCTGAATGAGCAGTTCTTC.

The chain links TRBV5-4 to TRBJ2-4; TRBD1 aligns across 8 bases. The length of the CDR3 is 12 residues. The V gene's germline CDR1 is SGHNT and CDR2 YYREEE (reference sequence). Unmatched junction bases numbered 4, after V lost 10 bases and J lost 4 bases. For the CDR3, the DNA is TGTGCCGGACGGGACAGGAAAAACATTCAGTACTTC. It codes for CAGRDRKNIQYF.

The gene calls are TRBV2 and TRBJ2-3; 11 nucleotides align to TRBD2. From germline, CDR1 is SNHLY and CDR2 FYNNEI. This CDR3 contains 18 residues. J gave up 2 bases and V 7 bases, and 14 bases lay outside the gene matches. The CDR3 sequence: CASIPLGLAGGLTDTQYF. The DNA for the CDR3 is TGTGCCAGCATCCCTCTGGGGCTAGCGGGAGGACTCACAGATACGCAGTATTTT. The variable domain in full, with the rest retrieved from reference TRBV2 and TRBJ2-3, is EPEVTQTPSHQVTQMGQEVILRCVPISNHLYFYWYRQILGQKVEFLVSFYNNEISEKSEIFDDQFSVERPDGSNFTLKIRSTKLEDSAMYFCASIPLGLAGGLTDTQYFGPGTRLTVL.

The rearrangement links TRBV28 to TRBJ2-7; D not certain. V was cut by 2 bases and J by 4 bases, with 9 bases left in between. Germline V gene sequence: CDR1 MDHEN, CDR2 SYDVKM. This CDR3 region has 13 residues. The CDR3 reads CASSLDLRYEQYF. The CDR3 DNA reads as TGTGCCAGCAGTTTAGATCTCCGGTACGAGCAGTACTTC. Using reference TRBV28 and TRBJ2-7 for the parts outside the CDR3, the full variable domain is DVKVTQSSRYLVKRTGEKVFLECVQDMDHENMFWYRQDPGLGLRLIYFSYDVKMKEKGDIPEGYSVSREKKERFSLILESASTNQTSMYLCASSLDLRYEQYFGPGTRLTVT.

CDR3 bases: TGTGCCAGCAGCGGAGACAGATTCTACACCTTC. This encodes CASSGDRFYTF. The chain carries TRBV9 and TRBJ1-2; D possibly corresponds to TRBD1 (5 bases). The CDR3 sequence is 11 residues long. V dropped 3 bases and J dropped 10 bases, with 10 bases sitting between them. Germline V gene lookup returns CDR1 SGDLS and CDR2 YYNGEE.

Written as DNA, the CDR3 is TGTGCCAGCAGCCCTATGGGACTAGCGGGAAGGTTAGACAATGAGCAGTTCTTC. It encodes CASSPMGLAGRLDNEQFF. V and J are TRBV2 and TRBJ2-1; 13 nucleotides line up with TRBD2. The V gene end was trimmed by 6 bases and the J gene end by 5 bases; junction bases not matched to a gene: 13. Germline loops: CDR1 SNHLY, CDR2 FYNNEI. This CDR3 contains 18 residues.

This chain uses TRBV2 with TRBJ1-4, with D uncertain. Trimming took 1 base from V and 4 from J, leaving 13 bases between them. Germline V gene data show CDR1 as SNHLY and CDR2 as FYNNEI. CDR3 length equals 16 residues. The DNA for the CDR3 is TGTGCCAGCAGTGAAGAGCCGGCAGCCCATAATGAAAAACTGTTTTTT. It is translated as CASSEEPAAHNEKLFF.

As to this clone: The same CDR3 also results from other DNA sequences found in this sample. The gene calls are TRBV5-4 and TRBJ1-1; D not resolved. Trimming removed 2 bases from V and 8 bases from J, with 7 bases in between. Germline lookup yields CDR1 SGHNT and CDR2 YYREEE (reference sequence). There are 11 residues in the CDR3. The CDR3 region has the DNA TGTGCCAGCAGCTTCGGCCGAGAAGCTTTCTTT. Its translation is CASSFGREAFF.